Detailed here is one T cell receptor beta chain. Its matching antigen is unknown. Researchers used 5'RACE with constant-segment primers to make TCR alpha and TCR beta cDNA libraries that carry sample barcodes and UMIs. MiXCR, run by TCRdb on the 5' RACE reads, gives a single entry per CDR3 protein. Of around 310,000 distinct CDR3 sequences in the sample, around 15% were seen once. Germline V gene sequence: CDR1 LNHDA, CDR2 SQIVND (reference sequence). The V gene lost 5 bases and the J gene lost 4 bases, with 14 bases spanning the gap. There are 14 residues in the CDR3. The data originate from a study of T-cell memory formation after mild COVID-19. Study results and caveats: Of the contracting clones, CD4+ ones lay mainly in CM and EM, and CD8+ ones in EMRA. A second wave expanding day 15 to 37 was CD4+-biased; contracting clones were balanced.

Sequencing was performed on PBMCs or a T cell subset sorted from them (not recorded which). This clonotype was obtained from a man younger than 35 who had mild COVID-19 (a few samples of this study predate the infection). Cell type and time point are not known. The gene calls are TRBV19 and TRBJ1-1; D call uncertain. The CDR3 spells CASSDWQDGTEAFF. DNA for the CDR3: TGTGCCAGTAGTGATTGGCAGGACGGCACTGAAGCTTTCTTT.